This T cell receptor (beta chain) was observed in a study of cytotoxic CD8 clonotypes in ibrutinib-treated CLL. General study points: Sustained-remission and progressing patients were not sampled at matched times.

Of note for this clone: Its antigen remains unknown.

TCRdb keeps only in-frame clones here, not all; method: immunoSEQ multiplex PCR. The sample has some 140,000 clones, 80% to 95% seen once; the top ten hold approximately 10%. V was trimmed by 1 base and J by 3 bases, leaving 13 bases between them. This CDR3 is 16 amino acids long. Germline CDR1 LNHNV, CDR2 YYDKDF (reference sequence). V usage is TRBV15 and J usage is TRBJ2-1, with D tentatively TRBD1 (5 bases). This sequence originates from a human donor with chronic lymphocytic leukemia. Material: PBMCs, obtained after 12 months of ibrutinib treatment. The CDR3 sequence: CATSRGADTRYNEQFF. For the CDR3, the DNA is TGTGCCACCAGCAGAGGGGCGGACACCCGCTACAATGAGCAGTTCTTC.